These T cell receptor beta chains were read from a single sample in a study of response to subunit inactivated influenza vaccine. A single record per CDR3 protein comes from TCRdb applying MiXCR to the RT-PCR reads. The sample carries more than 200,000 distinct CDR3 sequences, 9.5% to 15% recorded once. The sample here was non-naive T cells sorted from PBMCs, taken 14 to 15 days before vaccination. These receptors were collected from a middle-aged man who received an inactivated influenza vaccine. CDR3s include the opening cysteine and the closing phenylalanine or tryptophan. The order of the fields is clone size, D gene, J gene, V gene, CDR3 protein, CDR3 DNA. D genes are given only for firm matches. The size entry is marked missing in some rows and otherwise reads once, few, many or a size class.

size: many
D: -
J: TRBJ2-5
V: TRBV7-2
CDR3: CASSLTGIKTETQYF
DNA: TGTGCCAGCAGCTTAACAGGGATTAAAACAGAGACCCAGTACTTC

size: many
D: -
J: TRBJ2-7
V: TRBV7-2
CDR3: CASSPGGEQYF
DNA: TGTGCCAGCAGCCCAGGTGGGGAGCAGTACTTC

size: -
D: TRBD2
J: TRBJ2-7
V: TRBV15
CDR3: CATSSFLGLAGDLGSYEQYF
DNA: TGTGCCACCAGCAGTTTTTTGGGACTAGCGGGAGATTTGGGGAGTTACGAGCAGTACTTC

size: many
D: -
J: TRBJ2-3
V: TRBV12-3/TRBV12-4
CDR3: CASSLVVTSGTDTQYF
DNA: TGTGCCAGCAGTTTAGTGGTGACATCCGGGACAGATACGCAGTATTTT

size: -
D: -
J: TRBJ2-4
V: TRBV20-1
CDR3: CSAAQTGSKNIQYF
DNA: TGCAGTGCTGCCCAAACAGGGTCCAAAAACATTCAGTACTTC

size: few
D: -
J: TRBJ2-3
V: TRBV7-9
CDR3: CASSLAHAGPLTDTQYF
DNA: TGTGCCAGCAGCTTAGCGCACGCAGGGCCTCTTACAGATACGCAGTATTTT

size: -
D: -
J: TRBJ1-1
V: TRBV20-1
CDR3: CSAQKGGTNTEAFF
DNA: TGCAGTGCCCAAAAAGGTGGCACTAACACTGAAGCTTTCTTT

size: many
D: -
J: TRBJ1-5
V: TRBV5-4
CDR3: CASSSDNQPQHF
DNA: TGTGCCAGCAGCTCTGATAATCAGCCCCAGCATTTT

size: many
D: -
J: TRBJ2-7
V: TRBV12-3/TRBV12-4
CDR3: CASSYQGRYEQYF
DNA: TGTGCCAGCAGTTATCAGGGGAGGTACGAGCAGTACTTC

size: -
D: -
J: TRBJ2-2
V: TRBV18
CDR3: CASSSAWLNTGELFF
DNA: TGTGCCAGCTCCTCGGCGTGGCTTAACACCGGGGAGCTGTTTTTT

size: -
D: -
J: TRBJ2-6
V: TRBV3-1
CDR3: CASSQWFSGANVLTF
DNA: TGTGCCAGCAGCCAATGGTTCTCTGGGGCCAACGTCCTGACTTTC

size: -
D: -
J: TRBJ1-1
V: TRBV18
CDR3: CASSPPGATEAFF
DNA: TGTGCCAGCTCACCACCCGGGGCCACTGAAGCTTTCTTT

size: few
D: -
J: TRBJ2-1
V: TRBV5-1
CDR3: CASSLVAGSTNEQFF
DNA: TGCGCCAGCAGCTTGGTGGCAGGGTCAACAAATGAGCAGTTCTTC

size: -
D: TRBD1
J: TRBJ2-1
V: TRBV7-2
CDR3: CASSRGQRANNEQFF
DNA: TGTGCCAGCAGCAGGGGACAGAGGGCAAACAATGAGCAGTTCTTC

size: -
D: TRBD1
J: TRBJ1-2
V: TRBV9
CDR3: CASSVVQGAGSGYTF
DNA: TGTGCCAGCAGCGTAGTTCAGGGGGCAGGTTCAGGCTACACCTTC

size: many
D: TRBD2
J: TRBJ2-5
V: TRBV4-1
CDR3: CASSRGTSGGRQETQYF
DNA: TGCGCCAGCAGCAGAGGGACTAGCGGGGGAAGACAAGAGACCCAGTACTTC

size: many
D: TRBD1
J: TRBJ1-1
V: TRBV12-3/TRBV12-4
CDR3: CASSPTGQGETEAFF
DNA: TGTGCCAGCAGCCCGACCGGACAGGGAGAGACTGAAGCTTTCTTT

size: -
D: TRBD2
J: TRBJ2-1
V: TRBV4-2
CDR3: CASSQDGTSGYNEQFF
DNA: TGTGCCAGCAGCCAAGATGGCACTAGCGGATACAATGAGCAGTTCTTC

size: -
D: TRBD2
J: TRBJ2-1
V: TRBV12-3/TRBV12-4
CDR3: CASSLGSGGGLGEQFF
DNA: TGTGCCAGCAGTTTGGGTAGCGGGGGGGGGCTCGGTGAGCAGTTCTTC

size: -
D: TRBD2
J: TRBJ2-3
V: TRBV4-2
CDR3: CASSQGSSGRLTDTQYF
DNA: TGTGCCAGCAGCCAAGGTTCTAGCGGGAGGCTCACAGATACGCAGTATTTT

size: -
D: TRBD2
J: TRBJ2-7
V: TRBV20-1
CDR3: CSARQPRGAYEQYF
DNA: TGCAGTGCTAGGCAACCTCGGGGGGCCTACGAGCAGTACTTC

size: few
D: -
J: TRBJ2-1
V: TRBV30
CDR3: CAWSGVRPYNEQFF
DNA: TGTGCCTGGAGTGGTGTCAGACCCTACAATGAGCAGTTCTTC

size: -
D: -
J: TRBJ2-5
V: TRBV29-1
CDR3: CSGGQTQETQYF
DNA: TGCAGCGGGGGACAAACCCAAGAGACCCAGTACTTC

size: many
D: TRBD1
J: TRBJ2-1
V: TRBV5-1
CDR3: CASSKTGTGSIEQFF
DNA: TGCGCCAGCAGCAAAACCGGGACAGGGTCTATTGAGCAGTTCTTC

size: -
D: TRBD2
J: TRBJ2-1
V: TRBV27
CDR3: CASSTGLYTSYNEQFF
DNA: TGTGCCAGCAGTACGGGACTATATACTTCCTACAATGAGCAGTTCTTC

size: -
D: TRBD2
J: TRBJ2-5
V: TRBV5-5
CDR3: CASSLSSGRQTQYF
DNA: TGTGCCAGCAGCTTGTCTAGCGGGAGACAGACCCAGTACTTC

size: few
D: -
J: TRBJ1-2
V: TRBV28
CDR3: CASSRTGIEYGYTF
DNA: TGTGCCAGCAGTCGTACAGGGATAGAGTATGGCTACACCTTC

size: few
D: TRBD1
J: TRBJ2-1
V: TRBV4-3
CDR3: CASSQSRTGFNEQFF
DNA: TGCGCCAGCAGCCAAAGCAGGACAGGGTTCAATGAGCAGTTCTTC

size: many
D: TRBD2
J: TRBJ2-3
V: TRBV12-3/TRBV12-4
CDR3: CASSFWRGVSDTQYF
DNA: TGTGCCAGCAGTTTCTGGCGGGGGGTGTCAGATACGCAGTATTTT

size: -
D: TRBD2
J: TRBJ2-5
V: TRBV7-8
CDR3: CASSTRLAGQPKETQYF
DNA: TGTGCCAGCAGCACCCGACTAGCGGGGCAGCCTAAAGAGACCCAGTACTTC

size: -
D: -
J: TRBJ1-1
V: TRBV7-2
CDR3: CASSLPHQGAEAFF
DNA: TGTGCCAGCAGCTTACCACATCAAGGTGCTGAAGCTTTCTTT

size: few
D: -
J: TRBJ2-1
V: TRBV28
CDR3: CASGTRGNREQFF
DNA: TGTGCCAGCGGGACACGGGGGAATAGGGAGCAGTTCTTC

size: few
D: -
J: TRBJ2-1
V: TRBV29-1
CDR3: CSGGIEAGPNEQFF
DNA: TGCAGCGGGGGCATCGAGGCGGGCCCTAATGAGCAGTTCTTC

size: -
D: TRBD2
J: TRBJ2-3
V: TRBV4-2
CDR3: CASSQGLATDTQYF
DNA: TGTGCCAGCAGCCAGGGACTAGCGACAGATACGCAGTATTTT

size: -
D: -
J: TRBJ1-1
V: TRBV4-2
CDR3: CASSQDSGPRGSEAFF
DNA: TGTGCCAGCAGCCAAGATTCCGGACCTAGGGGCTCTGAAGCTTTCTTT

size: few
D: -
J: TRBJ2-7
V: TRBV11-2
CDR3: CASSLEAGNSYEQYF
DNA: TGTGCCAGCAGCTTAGAGGCAGGGAACTCCTACGAGCAGTACTTC

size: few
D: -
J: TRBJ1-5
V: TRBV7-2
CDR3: CASSLGPGEAQPQHF
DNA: TGTGCCAGCAGCTTAGGGCCAGGGGAGGCTCAGCCCCAGCATTTT

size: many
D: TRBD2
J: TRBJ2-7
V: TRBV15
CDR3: CATSRVLGLAGEIDYEQYF
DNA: TGTGCCACCAGCAGAGTGTTAGGGCTAGCGGGAGAGATCGACTACGAGCAGTACTTC

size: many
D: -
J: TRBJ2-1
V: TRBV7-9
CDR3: CASSPTDYNEQFF
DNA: TGTGCCAGCAGCCCTACCGACTACAATGAGCAGTTCTTC

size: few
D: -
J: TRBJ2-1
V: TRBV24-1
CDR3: CATSVNRDFNNEQFF
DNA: TGTGCCACCAGTGTCAACCGGGACTTTAACAATGAGCAGTTCTTC

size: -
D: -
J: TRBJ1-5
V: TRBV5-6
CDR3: CASSLYGLGPQHF
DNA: TGTGCCAGCAGCTTGTACGGCCTGGGGCCCCAGCATTTT

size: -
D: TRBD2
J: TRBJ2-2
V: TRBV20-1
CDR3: CSARVPLGTRGSGELFF
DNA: TGCAGTGCTAGAGTCCCCCTTGGGACTAGGGGTTCCGGGGAGCTGTTTTTT

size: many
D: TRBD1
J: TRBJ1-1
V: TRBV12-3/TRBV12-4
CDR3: CASREGQGYNTEAFF
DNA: TGTGCCAGCAGGGAGGGACAGGGTTATAACACTGAAGCTTTCTTT

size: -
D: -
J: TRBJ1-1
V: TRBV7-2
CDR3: CASTPQMNTEAFF
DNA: TGTGCCAGCACCCCGCAGATGAACACTGAAGCTTTCTTT

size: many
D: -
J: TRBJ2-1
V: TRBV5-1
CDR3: CASSPWGAASNEQFF
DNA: TGCGCCAGCAGCCCGTGGGGGGCTGCTTCAAATGAGCAGTTCTTC

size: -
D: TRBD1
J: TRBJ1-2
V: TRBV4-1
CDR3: CASSQDAGGGWGYTF
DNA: TGCGCCAGCAGCCAAGATGCAGGGGGCGGCTGGGGCTACACCTTC

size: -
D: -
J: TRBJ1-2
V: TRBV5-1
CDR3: CASSLDEGRGVYTF
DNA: TGCGCCAGCAGCTTGGACGAGGGGCGAGGAGTCTACACCTTC

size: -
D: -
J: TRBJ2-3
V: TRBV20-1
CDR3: CSARDPGSGGTDTQYF
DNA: TGCAGTGCTAGAGACCCGGGGTCGGGCGGCACAGATACGCAGTATTTT

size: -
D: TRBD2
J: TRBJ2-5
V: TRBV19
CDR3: CATRGGGLKTQYF
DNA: TGTGCCACTCGGGGGGGCGGCTTGAAGACCCAGTACTTC

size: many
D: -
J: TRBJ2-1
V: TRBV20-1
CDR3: CSAHHPYNEQFF
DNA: TGCAGTGCCCATCACCCCTACAATGAGCAGTTCTTC

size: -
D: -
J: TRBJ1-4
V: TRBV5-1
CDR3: CASSKNEKLFF
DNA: TGCGCCAGCAGCAAGAATGAAAAACTGTTTTTT

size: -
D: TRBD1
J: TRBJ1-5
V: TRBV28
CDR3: CASGSLIGTGVHNQPQHF
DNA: TGTGCCAGCGGAAGTTTAATCGGGACAGGGGTGCACAATCAGCCCCAGCATTTT

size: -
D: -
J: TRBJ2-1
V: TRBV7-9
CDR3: CASSFPGVYNEQFF
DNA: TGTGCCAGCAGCTTTCCGGGAGTTTACAATGAGCAGTTCTTC

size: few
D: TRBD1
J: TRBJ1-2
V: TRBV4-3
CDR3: CASSRAQGAGSGYTF
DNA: TGCGCCAGCAGCCGTGCACAGGGGGCTGGTAGTGGCTACACCTTC

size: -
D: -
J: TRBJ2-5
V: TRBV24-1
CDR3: CATSAAGVETQYF
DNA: TGTGCCACCAGTGCGGCAGGGGTAGAGACCCAGTACTTC

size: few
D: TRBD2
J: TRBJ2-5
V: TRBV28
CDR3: CASRTSGQIETQYF
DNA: TGTGCCAGCAGGACTAGCGGGCAGATAGAGACCCAGTACTTC

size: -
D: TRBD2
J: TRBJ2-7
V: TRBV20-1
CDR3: CSVLPPGLDEQYF
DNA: TGCAGTGTCCTACCCCCGGGACTAGACGAGCAGTACTTC

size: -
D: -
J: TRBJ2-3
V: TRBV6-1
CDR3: CASSEVDTQYF
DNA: TGTGCCAGCAGTGAAGTAGATACGCAGTATTTT

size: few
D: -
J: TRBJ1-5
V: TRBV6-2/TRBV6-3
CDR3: CASSYWGKQPQHF
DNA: TGTGCCAGCAGTTACTGGGGGAAACAGCCCCAGCATTTT

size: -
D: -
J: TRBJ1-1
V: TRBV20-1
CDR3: CSAEPGGMWLNTEAFF
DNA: TGCAGTGCGGAGCCCGGTGGAATGTGGTTGAACACTGAAGCTTTCTTT